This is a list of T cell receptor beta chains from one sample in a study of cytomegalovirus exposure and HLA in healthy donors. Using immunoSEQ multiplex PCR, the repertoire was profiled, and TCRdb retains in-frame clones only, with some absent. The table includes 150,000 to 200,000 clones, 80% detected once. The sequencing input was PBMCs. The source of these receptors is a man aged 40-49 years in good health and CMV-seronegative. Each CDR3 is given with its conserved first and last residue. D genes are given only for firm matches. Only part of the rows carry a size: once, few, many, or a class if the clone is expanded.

CDR3aa: CASSLEDRANEQFF
CDR3nt: TGCGCCAGCAGCTTGGAGGACAGGGCCAATGAGCAGTTCTTC
d_gene: TRBD1
v_gene: TRBV5-1
j_gene: TRBJ2-1
abundance: NA

CDR3aa: CASSALQAPYGYTF
CDR3nt: TGTGCCAGCAGCGCACTCCAGGCCCCCTATGGCTACACCTTC
d_gene: NA
v_gene: TRBV7-2
j_gene: TRBJ1-2
abundance: NA

CDR3aa: CASSTLDRANTGELFF
CDR3nt: TGTGCCAGTAGTACCCTGGACAGGGCGAACACCGGGGAGCTGTTTTTT
d_gene: TRBD1
v_gene: TRBV19
j_gene: TRBJ2-2
abundance: NA

CDR3aa: CASSVEDRVWTMNEQFF
CDR3nt: TGTGCCAGCAGCGTAGAGGACAGGGTGTGGACAATGAATGAGCAGTTCTTC
d_gene: TRBD1
v_gene: TRBV9
j_gene: TRBJ2-1
abundance: NA

CDR3aa: CASSLEGGFEAFF
CDR3nt: TGCGCCAGCAGCCTGGAAGGGGGATTTGAAGCTTTCTTT
d_gene: NA
v_gene: TRBV5-1
j_gene: TRBJ1-1
abundance: NA

CDR3aa: CASGLVQETHEQYF
CDR3nt: TGTGCTAGTGGTTTGGTACAGGAAACCCACGAGCAGTACTTC
d_gene: NA
v_gene: TRBV12-5
j_gene: TRBJ2-7
abundance: NA

CDR3aa: CASSRRGDLYF
CDR3nt: TGTGCCAGCTCCCGCCGAGGTGATTTGTATTTT
d_gene: NA
v_gene: TRBV6-5
j_gene: TRBJ2-3
abundance: once

CDR3aa: CASSLWAGQFYEQYF
CDR3nt: TGTGCCAGCAGTTTATGGGCGGGACAGTTCTACGAGCAGTACTTC
d_gene: NA
v_gene: TRBV27
j_gene: TRBJ2-7
abundance: once

CDR3aa: CALESTSTDTQYF
CDR3nt: TGTGCTTTGGAGAGTACTAGCACAGATACGCAGTATTTT
d_gene: NA
v_gene: TRBV30
j_gene: TRBJ2-3
abundance: NA

CDR3aa: CASSPGQGSYEQYF
CDR3nt: TGCGCCAGCAGCCCCGGACAGGGGAGCTACGAGCAGTACTTC
d_gene: TRBD1
v_gene: TRBV5-1
j_gene: TRBJ2-7
abundance: NA

CDR3aa: CASSLASGNWNYGYTF
CDR3nt: TGCGCCAGCAGCTTGGCCTCAGGTAATTGGAACTATGGCTACACCTTC
d_gene: NA
v_gene: TRBV5-1
j_gene: TRBJ1-2
abundance: once

CDR3aa: CATAGISYEQYF
CDR3nt: TGTGCCACCGCAGGGATCTCCTACGAGCAGTACTTC
d_gene: NA
v_gene: TRBV6-1
j_gene: TRBJ2-7
abundance: NA

CDR3aa: CASDAAGSQYGEQYF
CDR3nt: TGTGCCAGCGATGCTGCGGGGTCCCAGTATGGGGAGCAGTACTTC
d_gene: NA
v_gene: TRBV7-8
j_gene: TRBJ2-7
abundance: NA

CDR3aa: CSAVVARKIYEQYF
CDR3nt: TGCAGCGCCGTGGTCGCTAGAAAGATATACGAGCAGTACTTC
d_gene: NA
v_gene: TRBV29-1
j_gene: TRBJ2-7
abundance: NA

CDR3aa: CASSIGTEGWNYGYTF
CDR3nt: TGTGCCAGCAGCATAGGGACAGAGGGCTGGAACTATGGCTACACCTTC
d_gene: TRBD1
v_gene: TRBV7-9
j_gene: TRBJ1-2
abundance: NA

CDR3aa: CASSYSRGYGYTF
CDR3nt: TGTGCCAGCAGTTACTCGAGGGGGTATGGCTACACCTTC
d_gene: NA
v_gene: TRBV6-5
j_gene: TRBJ1-2
abundance: NA

CDR3aa: CATSPLIGTVSNQPQHF
CDR3nt: TGTGCCACCTCTCCACTAATTGGGACAGTTAGCAATCAGCCCCAGCATTTT
d_gene: TRBD1
v_gene: TRBV27
j_gene: TRBJ1-5
abundance: NA

CDR3aa: CASRDLFANTGELFF
CDR3nt: TGCGCCAGCAGGGACTTGTTCGCGAACACCGGGGAGCTGTTTTTT
d_gene: NA
v_gene: TRBV4-1
j_gene: TRBJ2-2
abundance: NA

CDR3aa: CASSERDRPYEQYF
CDR3nt: TGTGCCAGCAGTGAAAGGGACAGGCCCTACGAGCAGTACTTC
d_gene: TRBD1
v_gene: TRBV2
j_gene: TRBJ2-7
abundance: NA

CDR3aa: CAWRQGYNSPLHF
CDR3nt: TGTGCCTGGCGACAGGGGTATAATTCACCCCTCCACTTT
d_gene: TRBD1
v_gene: TRBV30
j_gene: TRBJ1-6
abundance: NA

CDR3aa: CASSNTEWGLGQPQHF
CDR3nt: TGTGCCAGTAGTAACACCGAATGGGGGCTGGGTCAGCCCCAGCATTTT
d_gene: NA
v_gene: TRBV19
j_gene: TRBJ1-5
abundance: few

CDR3aa: CASSGRDRVIEAFF
CDR3nt: TGTGCCAGCAGTGGCCGGGACAGGGTCATTGAAGCTTTCTTT
d_gene: TRBD1
v_gene: TRBV27
j_gene: TRBJ1-1
abundance: few

CDR3aa: CSARLAGQETQYF
CDR3nt: TGCAGCGCAAGACTAGCGGGCCAAGAGACCCAGTACTTC
d_gene: TRBD2
v_gene: TRBV29-1
j_gene: TRBJ2-5
abundance: NA

CDR3aa: CASSLHREDTQYF
CDR3nt: TGCGCCAGCAGCTTACACAGGGAAGATACGCAGTATTTT
d_gene: NA
v_gene: TRBV5-1
j_gene: TRBJ2-3
abundance: NA

CDR3aa: CASSLGVSEAFF
CDR3nt: TGCGCCAGCAGCTTAGGGGTATCTGAAGCTTTCTTT
d_gene: NA
v_gene: TRBV5-1
j_gene: TRBJ1-1
abundance: NA

CDR3aa: CASRLGTGASNEQFF
CDR3nt: TGTGCCAGCAGATTAGGGACAGGGGCATCAAATGAGCAGTTCTTC
d_gene: TRBD1
v_gene: TRBV6-5
j_gene: TRBJ2-1
abundance: NA

CDR3aa: CASSQYRDRGGEKLFF
CDR3nt: TGCGCCAGCAGCCAATACAGGGACAGGGGGGGCGAAAAACTGTTTTTT
d_gene: TRBD1
v_gene: TRBV4-1
j_gene: TRBJ1-4
abundance: NA

CDR3aa: CASSKVRQREQYF
CDR3nt: TGTGCCAGCAGCAAAGTTCGTCAACGGGAGCAGTACTTC
d_gene: NA
v_gene: TRBV21-1
j_gene: TRBJ2-7
abundance: NA

CDR3aa: CASSPGHNYGYTF
CDR3nt: TGTGCCAGCAGCCCGGGTCACAACTATGGCTACACCTTC
d_gene: NA
v_gene: TRBV9
j_gene: TRBJ1-2
abundance: NA

CDR3aa: CASRTLPLEPSYEQYF
CDR3nt: TGTGCAAGTCGCACACTTCCTTTGGAGCCTTCCTACGAGCAGTACTTC
d_gene: NA
v_gene: TRBV12-2
j_gene: TRBJ2-7
abundance: few

CDR3aa: CASTGEVGEKLFF
CDR3nt: TGTGCCAGCACTGGGGAGGTAGGGGAAAAACTGTTTTTT
d_gene: NA
v_gene: TRBV2
j_gene: TRBJ1-4
abundance: NA

CDR3aa: CASTTTGSTEAFF
CDR3nt: TGTGCCAGCACCACTACAGGGAGCACTGAAGCTTTCTTT
d_gene: NA
v_gene: TRBV11-1
j_gene: TRBJ1-1
abundance: NA

CDR3aa: CASSEETGGPHEQYF
CDR3nt: TGTGCCAGCAGTGAAGAAACGGGGGGGCCACACGAGCAGTACTTC
d_gene: TRBD2
v_gene: TRBV6-1
j_gene: TRBJ2-7
abundance: NA

CDR3aa: CASSLTDTDTQYF
CDR3nt: TGTGCCAGCAGCTTAACAGACACAGATACGCAGTATTTT
d_gene: NA
v_gene: TRBV7-9
j_gene: TRBJ2-3
abundance: few

CDR3aa: CASTNPGGVAEAFF
CDR3nt: TGTGCCAGCACCAACCCTGGGGGCGTAGCTGAAGCTTTCTTT
d_gene: NA
v_gene: TRBV6-1
j_gene: TRBJ1-1
abundance: NA

CDR3aa: CASSDPSGSHEQFF
CDR3nt: TGTGCCAGCAGTGACCCTAGCGGGAGCCATGAGCAGTTCTTC
d_gene: TRBD2
v_gene: TRBV25-1
j_gene: TRBJ2-1
abundance: few

CDR3aa: CASRGTANTEAFF
CDR3nt: TGTGCCAGCAGGGGGACAGCGAACACTGAAGCTTTCTTT
d_gene: TRBD1
v_gene: TRBV25-1
j_gene: TRBJ1-1
abundance: NA

CDR3aa: CASSLVQGRNYGYTF
CDR3nt: TGTGCCAGCAGCTTAGTTCAAGGGAGAAACTATGGCTACACCTTC
d_gene: NA
v_gene: TRBV7-2
j_gene: TRBJ1-2
abundance: NA

CDR3aa: CASMPGQADNQPQHF
CDR3nt: TGTGCCAGTATGCCGGGACAGGCAGATAATCAGCCCCAGCATTTT
d_gene: TRBD1
v_gene: TRBV19
j_gene: TRBJ1-5
abundance: NA

CDR3aa: CASSLHQGERGNTIYF
CDR3nt: TGTGCCAGCAGCTTACATCAGGGTGAGAGGGGAAACACCATATATTTT
d_gene: NA
v_gene: TRBV7-9
j_gene: TRBJ1-3
abundance: NA

CDR3aa: CASSQDFGQGADTQYF
CDR3nt: TGCGCCAGCAGCCAAGATTTTGGTCAGGGTGCAGATACGCAGTATTTT
d_gene: NA
v_gene: TRBV4-3
j_gene: TRBJ2-3
abundance: NA

CDR3aa: CASSLGSTSGRRNEQFF
CDR3nt: TGTGCCAGCAGCTTGGGGTCGACTAGCGGGAGAAGGAATGAGCAGTTCTTC
d_gene: TRBD2
v_gene: TRBV5-8
j_gene: TRBJ2-1
abundance: NA

CDR3aa: CASSRQGTNEKLFF
CDR3nt: TGTGCCAGCAGTCGACAGGGGACTAATGAAAAACTGTTTTTT
d_gene: TRBD1
v_gene: TRBV6-1
j_gene: TRBJ1-4
abundance: NA

CDR3aa: CASSADRGSYEQYF
CDR3nt: TGTGCCAGTAGTGCGGACAGGGGGTCCTACGAGCAGTACTTC
d_gene: TRBD1
v_gene: TRBV19
j_gene: TRBJ2-7
abundance: NA

CDR3aa: CATSRTSGSLNEQFF
CDR3nt: TGTGCCACCAGCAGGACTAGCGGGTCCCTCAATGAGCAGTTCTTC
d_gene: TRBD2
v_gene: TRBV15
j_gene: TRBJ2-1
abundance: NA

CDR3aa: CASSRDSGYEQYF
CDR3nt: TGTGCCAGCAGTAGGGACTCTGGCTACGAGCAGTACTTC
d_gene: NA
v_gene: TRBV6-5
j_gene: TRBJ2-7
abundance: NA